This TCR beta chain was sequenced during a study of T cell changes during pregnancy in multiple sclerosis. V was trimmed by 1 base and J by 4 bases, leaving 8 bases between them. The germline V gene encodes CDR1 SGHTA and CDR2 FQGTGA. The CDR3 runs 14 residues. Sequencing used immunoSEQ multiplex PCR; TCRdb keeps in-frame clones, though not all of them. Among 90,000 to 120,000 clones listed, under 95% were seen once. The V call is TRBV7-3, the J call TRBJ1-3, with D maybe TRBD1 (5 bases). This TCR derives from a female donor in good health, enrolled as a control in a pregnancy study. The material sequenced was peripheral blood, taken in the third trimester of pregnancy. For the CDR3, the DNA is TGTGCCAGCAGCTTAATGGGACTAGGAAACACCATATATTTT. It translates to CASSLMGLGNTIYF. Full variable domain (remainder filled in from reference TRBV7-3 and TRBJ1-3): GAGVSQTPSNKVTEKGKYVELRCDPISGHTALYWYRQSLGQGPEFLIYFQGTGAADDSGLPNDRFFAVRPEGSVSTLKIQRTERGDSAVYLCASSLMGLGNTIYFGEGSWLTVV.